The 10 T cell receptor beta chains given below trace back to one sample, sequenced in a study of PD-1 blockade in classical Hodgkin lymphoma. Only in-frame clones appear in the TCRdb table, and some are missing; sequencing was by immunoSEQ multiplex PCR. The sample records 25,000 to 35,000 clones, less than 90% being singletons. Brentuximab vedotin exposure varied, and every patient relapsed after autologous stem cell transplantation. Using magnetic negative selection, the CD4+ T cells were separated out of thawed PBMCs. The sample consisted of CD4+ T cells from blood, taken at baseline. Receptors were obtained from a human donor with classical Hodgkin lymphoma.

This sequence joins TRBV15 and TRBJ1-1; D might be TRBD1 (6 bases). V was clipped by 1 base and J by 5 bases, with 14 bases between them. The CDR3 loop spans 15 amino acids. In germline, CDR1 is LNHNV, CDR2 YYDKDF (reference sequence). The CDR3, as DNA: TGTGCCACCAGCAGAGCAGGGGCAGGCCGAACTGAAGCTTTCTTT. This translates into CATSRAGAGRTEAFF.

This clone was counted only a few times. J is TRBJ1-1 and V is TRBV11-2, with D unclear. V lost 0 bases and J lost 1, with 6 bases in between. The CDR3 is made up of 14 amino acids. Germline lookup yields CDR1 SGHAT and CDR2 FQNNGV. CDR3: CASSLDPQNTEAFF. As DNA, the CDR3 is TGTGCCAGCAGCTTAGATCCGCAGAACACTGAAGCTTTCTTT.

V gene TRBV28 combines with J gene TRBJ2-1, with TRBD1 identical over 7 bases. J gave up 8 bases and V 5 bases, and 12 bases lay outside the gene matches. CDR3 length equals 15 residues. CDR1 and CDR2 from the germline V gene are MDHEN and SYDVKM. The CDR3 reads CASSPGQATGDEQFF. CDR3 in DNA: TGTGCCAGCAGTCCCGGACAGGCCACCGGGGATGAGCAGTTCTTC.

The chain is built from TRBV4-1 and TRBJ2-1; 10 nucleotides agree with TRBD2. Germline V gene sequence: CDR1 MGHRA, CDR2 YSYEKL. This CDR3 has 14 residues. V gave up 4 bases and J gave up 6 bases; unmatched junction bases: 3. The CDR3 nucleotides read TGCGCCAGCAGCCCGCTAGCGGGAGTCAATGAGCAGTTCTTC. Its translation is CASSPLAGVNEQFF.

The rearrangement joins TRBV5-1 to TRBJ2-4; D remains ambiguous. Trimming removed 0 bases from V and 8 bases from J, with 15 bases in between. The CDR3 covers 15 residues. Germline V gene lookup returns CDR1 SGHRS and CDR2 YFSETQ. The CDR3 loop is CASSLVQPPADIQYF. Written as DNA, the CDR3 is TGCGCCAGCAGCTTGGTACAGCCCCCTGCGGACATTCAGTACTTC.

The DNA of the CDR3 is TGCGCCAGCAGCCAAGTCTTGAGCTCTGGAAACACCATATATTTT. Protein sequence: CASSQVLSSGNTIYF. The V and J genes are TRBV4-1 and TRBJ1-3; D not certain. V lost 1 base and J 0 bases, leaving 7 bases between the germline ends. The CDR3 is 15 residues long. Germline assignment: CDR1 MGHRA and CDR2 YSYEKL.

The CDR3 loop is CATSRDRNRGPQETQYF. In DNA form, the CDR3 reads TGTGCCACCAGCAGAGACCGGAATAGGGGGCCCCAAGAGACCCAGTACTTC. V is TRBV15 and J is TRBJ2-5, with TRBD1 identical over 7 bases. J lost 1 base, V lost 0 bases, and 8 bases had no gene match. The germline V gene has CDR1 LNHNV and CDR2 YYDKDF (reference sequence). The CDR3 is 17 amino acids. Drawing the rest from reference TRBV15 and TRBJ2-5, the complete variable domain is DAMVIQNPRYQVTQFGKPVTLSCSQTLNHNVMYWYQQKSSQAPKLLFHYYDKDFNNEADTPDNFQSRRPNTSFCFLDIRSPGLGDTAMYLCATSRDRNRGPQETQYFGPGTRLLVL.

CDR3 sequence reads: CAISPGDQYGYTF. The CDR3 region has the DNA TGTGCCATCAGTCCAGGGGATCAATATGGCTACACCTTC. The chain uses TRBV10-3 and TRBJ1-2; D possibly corresponds to TRBD1 (6 bases). The V gene lost 5 bases and the J gene lost 5 bases, with 12 bases spanning the gap. CDR3 length: 13 amino acids. Germline assignment: CDR1 ENHRY and CDR2 SYGVKD.

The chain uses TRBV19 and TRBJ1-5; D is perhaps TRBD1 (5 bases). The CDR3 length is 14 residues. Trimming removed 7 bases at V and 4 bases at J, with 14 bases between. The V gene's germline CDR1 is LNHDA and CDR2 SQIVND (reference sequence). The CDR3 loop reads CASNPGRRNQPQHF. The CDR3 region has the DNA TGTGCCAGTAACCCGGGACGGAGAAATCAGCCCCAGCATTTT.

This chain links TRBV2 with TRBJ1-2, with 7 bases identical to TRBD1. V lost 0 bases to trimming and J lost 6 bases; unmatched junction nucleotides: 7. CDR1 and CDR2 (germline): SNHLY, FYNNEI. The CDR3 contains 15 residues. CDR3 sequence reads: CASSEAGGGVDGYTF. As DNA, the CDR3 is TGTGCCAGCAGTGAAGCTGGAGGGGGCGTTGATGGCTACACCTTC.